One and the same sample provided the 24 T cell receptor beta chains below, sequenced in a study of blood T cell dynamics during melanoma immunotherapy. Clones were read by immunoSEQ multiplex PCR, and TCRdb kept only the in-frame ones, dropping some. The top ten clones hold around 2% of a sample with about 8,200 clones, about 88% of them seen once. Stated time point: week 3, after first cycle of checkpoint inhibitor. The sequencing used blood, collected from a patient treated with checkpoint blockade. All receptors derive from a human donor with melanoma.

This chain connects TRBV27 to TRBJ1-2, with D possibly being TRBD1 (5 bases). The CDR3 loop spans 16 amino acids. The V end lost 3 bases, the J end lost 4 bases, and 18 bases lay between the germline ends. CDR1 MNHEY and CDR2 SMNVEV come from the germline V gene (reference sequence). The CDR3 DNA reads TGTGCCAGCAGTTTGCGACTTGGGGAACAGGTCTATGGCTACACCTTC. Encoded protein: CASSLRLGEQVYGYTF.

This chain joins TRBV28 and TRBJ2-7; the D gene is possibly TRBD1 (6 bases). The CDR3 contains 12 residues. Germline CDR1 MDHEN, CDR2 SYDVKM. Trimming took 6 bases from V and 7 from J, leaving 13 bases between them. CDR3 protein: CASRPDRTEQYF. In DNA form, the CDR3 reads TGTGCCAGCAGGCCAGACAGGACAGAGCAGTACTTC.

This clone was counted once. This chain joins TRBV7-2 and TRBJ1-1; 9 bases fit TRBD1. The CDR3 loop spans 15 amino acids. V shed 2 bases, J shed 1 base, and the junction held 2 bases outside the gene matches. CDR1 SGHTA and CDR2 FQGNSA come from the germline V gene. As DNA, the CDR3 is TGTGCCAGCAGCTTAATGGGACAGGGGAACACTGAAGCTTTCTTT. Protein sequence: CASSLMGQGNTEAFF.

The V call is TRBV21-1, the J call TRBJ1-5. TRBV21-1 counts as a pseudogene. This CDR3 has 16 residues. CDR3 sequence reads: CASSMVRRENNQPQHF. The CDR3 DNA follows: TGTGCCAGCAGCATGGTTAGAAGGGAGAACAATCAGCCCCAGCATTTT.

This clone was observed a few times. The V gene is TRBV6-5, the J gene TRBJ1-2, with 7 bases aligning to TRBD1. The CDR3 is 14 amino acids. V lost 7 bases, J lost 3 bases, and 8 bases stayed unmatched. Germline lookup yields CDR1 MNHEY and CDR2 SVGAGI. For the CDR3, the DNA is TGTGCCAGCAAGAGACAGGGTGGACACTATGGCTACACCTTC. This gives the protein CASKRQGGHYGYTF.

The V call is TRBV19, the J call TRBJ2-7; D remains unclear. Germline V lookup: CDR1 LNHDA, CDR2 SQIVND (reference sequence). Trimming removed 3 bases from V and 1 base from J, with 7 bases in between. This CDR3 comprises 13 residues. CDR3 loop: CASSMGKSYEQYF. The CDR3 DNA is TGTGCCAGTAGTATGGGGAAGTCCTACGAGCAGTACTTC. Based on the CDR3 plus reference TRBV19 and TRBJ2-7, the full variable domain is DGGITQSPKYLFRKEGQNVTLSCEQNLNHDAMYWYRQDPGQGLRLIYYSQIVNDFQKGDIAEGYSVSREKKESFPLTVTSAQKNPTAFYLCASSMGKSYEQYFGPGTRLTVT.

The gene calls are TRBV6-1 and TRBJ1-2; the D is unclear. V was clipped by 6 bases and J by 4 bases, with 15 bases between them. This CDR3 contains 14 residues. Germline V CDR1 and CDR2: MNHNS, SASEGT. In nucleotides, the CDR3 is TGTGCCAGCAGAGCGGGCAGGCGAGGCTATGGCTACACCTTC. This sequence encodes CASRAGRRGYGYTF.

The chain has TRBV6-5 and TRBJ1-1; 9 positions match TRBD1. In germline, CDR1 is MNHEY, CDR2 SVGAGI. The length of the CDR3 is 14 residues. The V gene end was trimmed by 7 bases and the J gene end by 3 bases; junction bases not matched to a gene: 6. The CDR3 nucleotides are TGTGCCAGCATCCGGACAGGGGTGCACACTGAAGCTTTCTTT. Translating gives CASIRTGVHTEAFF.

The genes are TRBV19 and TRBJ1-3, with D hard to call. Germline-derived CDR1 and CDR2 are LNHDA and SQIVND (reference sequence). The CDR3 extends over 14 amino acids. Trimming took off 3 bases at V and 1 base at J, with 7 bases between the two ends. The DNA for the CDR3 is TGTGCCAGTAGTATTGAGGGATCTGGAAACACCATATATTTT. Amino acids: CASSIEGSGNTIYF.

The gene calls are TRBV5-8 and TRBJ1-5; TRBD1 might be the D (6 bases). The germline gives CDR1 SGHTS, CDR2 YDEGEE. The CDR3 extends over 16 amino acids. The V and J ends lost 2 bases and 0 bases respectively, with 12 bases between them. This CDR3 is CASSLSGTNSNQPQHF. CDR3 nucleotide sequence: TGTGCCAGCAGCTTATCCGGGACAAATAGCAATCAGCCCCAGCATTTT. Full variable domain (rest looked up from reference TRBV5-8 and TRBJ1-5): EAGVTQSPTHLIKTRGQQATLRCSPISGHTSVYWYQQALGLGLQFLLWYDEGEERNRGNFPPRFSGRQFPNYSSELNVNALELEDSALYLCASSLSGTNSNQPQHFGDGTRLSIL.

This chain connects TRBV7-9 to TRBJ1-4; 7 bases map to TRBD1. Germline CDR1 is SEHNR and CDR2 is FQNEAQ (reference sequence). The trim removed 8 bases at V and 7 bases at J, leaving 13 bases unmatched. CDR3 size: 15 residues. The CDR3 reads CASGAGQAWSEKLFF. CDR3 in DNA: TGTGCCAGCGGCGCCGGACAGGCCTGGAGTGAAAAACTGTTTTTT.

The V gene is TRBV29-1, the J gene TRBJ2-2; TRBD1 or TRBD2 may be the D gene (5 bases each). The germline V gene has CDR1 SQVTM and CDR2 ANQGSEA. Between the trimmed V and J ends, which lost 6 bases and 6 bases, there was a span of 11 bases. The CDR3 totals 12 residues. Written as DNA, the CDR3 is TGCAGCGTCTCCGGGACGTCCGGGGAGCTGTTTTTT. Its translation is CSVSGTSGELFF.

This chain uses TRBV11-1 with TRBJ2-5; TRBD1 agrees at 9 bases. The last part of the DNA fits TRBJ2-7 better; the J call may be wrong. The CDR3 runs 14 residues. The germline gives CDR1 SGHAT, CDR2 FQDESV (reference sequence). The CDR3: CASSNRDRAYEQYF. CDR3 in DNA: TGTGCCAGCAGCAACCGGGACAGGGCCTACGAGCAGTACTTC.

This sequence joins TRBV10-1 and TRBJ1-2; D remains ambiguous. This CDR3 is 11 amino acids long. Trimming took 6 bases from V and 6 from J, leaving 8 bases between them. From germline, CDR1 is WNHNN and CDR2 SYGVQD (reference sequence). CDR3 region: CASRPLDGYTF. The CDR3 DNA is TGCGCCAGCAGACCCTTAGATGGCTACACCTTC.

This clone was seen a handful of times. The chain uses TRBV19 and TRBJ2-7, with a possible D match to TRBD1 (5 bases). The CDR3 has 13 residues. V lost 3 bases to trimming and J lost 12 bases, with 18 bases between them. CDR1 is LNHDA, CDR2 SQIVND, per germline (reference sequence). Here the CDR3 reads CASSIGQGGTRYF. CDR3 DNA: TGTGCCAGTAGTATTGGGCAGGGCGGAACGCGGTACTTC.

The gene calls are TRBV10-3 and TRBJ2-7; the match to TRBD1 covers 8 bases. V was clipped by 6 bases and J by 7 bases; unmatched bases: 11. This CDR3 has 14 amino acids. Germline CDR1 ENHRY, CDR2 SYGVKD. CDR3 DNA sequence: TGTGCCATCAGGCCCGGACAGGGCGGAGGGGAGCAGTACTTC. Amino acid sequence: CAIRPGQGGGEQYF.

The V gene is TRBV6-1, the J gene TRBJ1-1; no clear D. This CDR3 is 16 amino acids long. The V end was cut by 2 bases, the J end by 0 bases, with 13 bases between. Germline loops: CDR1 MNHNS, CDR2 SASEGT. The CDR3 here is CASSERSAIMNTEAFF. The DNA of the CDR3 is TGTGCCAGCAGTGAAAGATCAGCGATCATGAACACTGAAGCTTTCTTT.

The chain links TRBV7-2 to TRBJ2-7; TRBD1 aligns across 8 bases. The CDR3 loop spans 14 amino acids. Germline V gene data show CDR1 as SGHTA and CDR2 as FQGNSA. With V trimmed by 3 bases and J by 3 bases, 4 bases remained unmatched. CDR3 amino acids: CASSFRDRSYEQYF. CDR3 DNA: TGTGCCAGCAGCTTCCGGGACAGGAGCTACGAGCAGTACTTC.

The gene calls are TRBV5-1 and TRBJ2-7; 7 nucleotides align to TRBD2. CDR3 length: 15 amino acids. The germline V gene encodes CDR1 SGHRS and CDR2 YFSETQ. The trim removed 0 bases at V and 4 bases at J, leaving 7 bases unmatched. The CDR3 region is CASSLEGQGGYEQYF. The CDR3 nucleotides are TGCGCCAGCAGCTTGGAGGGGCAGGGAGGGTACGAGCAGTACTTC. Full variable domain (rest looked up from reference TRBV5-1 and TRBJ2-7): KAGVTQTPRYLIKTRGQQVTLSCSPISGHRSVSWYQQTPGQGLQFLFEYFSETQRNKGNFPGRFSGRQFSNSRSEMNVSTLELGDSALYLCASSLEGQGGYEQYFGPGTRLTVT.

V and J are TRBV6-1 and TRBJ2-2; D not certain. CDR1 is MNHNS and CDR2 is SASEGT in the germline V gene. This CDR3 region has 13 residues. Trimming cost V 6 bases and J 7 bases, with 12 bases left between them. CDR3 amino acids: CASRLDGYGELFF. The CDR3 nucleotides are TGTGCCAGCAGACTCGACGGCTACGGGGAGCTGTTTTTT.

The chain carries TRBV7-2 and TRBJ2-7; TRBD1 aligns across 11 bases. The CDR3 consists of 15 residues. V trimming: 5 bases; J trimming: 5 bases; junction bases outside the gene matches: 8. Germline V gene sequence: CDR1 SGHTA, CDR2 FQGNSA. Here the CDR3 DNA reads TGTGCCAGCAGCCCCGGACAGGGGGCCCACCACGAGCAGTACTTC. Its translation is CASSPGQGAHHEQYF.

This chain uses TRBV9 with TRBJ1-2; D may be TRBD1 (6 bases). With 6 bases removed from V and 3 bases from J, the gap between germline ends came to 12 bases. The CDR3 is 13 residues long. Germline assignment: CDR1 SGDLS and CDR2 YYNGEE. The CDR3 region has the DNA TGTGCCAGCACCAAAGGGGGGGACTATGGCTACACCTTC. Amino acid sequence: CASTKGGDYGYTF.

The chain uses TRBV5-5 and TRBJ1-1, with D perhaps matching TRBD1 (5 bases). Trimming took 4 bases from V and 5 from J, leaving 9 bases between them. This CDR3 has 12 amino acids. Per germline, CDR1 SGHKS and CDR2 YYEKEE (reference sequence). The CDR3 bases are TGTGCCAGCAGCCCGGGACGGACTGAAGCTTTCTTT. Residues: CASSPGRTEAFF.

This sequence joins TRBV28 and TRBJ1-6, with a weak D call TRBD1 (6 bases). CDR3 length: 14 amino acids. CDR1 MDHEN and CDR2 SYDVKM come from the germline V gene. V lost 6 bases and J lost 6, with 12 bases in between. DNA of the CDR3: TGTGCCAGCAGCACCGGGACACCTAATTCACCCCTCCACTTT. Protein: CASSTGTPNSPLHF.